The next 20 T cell receptor beta chains were all read from a single sample in a study of cytomegalovirus exposure and HLA in healthy donors. Clones were sequenced by immunoSEQ multiplex PCR, and TCRdb holds only the in-frame ones, with some missing. Of 70,000 to 75,000 clones listed, 94% were seen once; the top ten hold 3.2%. Specimen: PBMCs. These receptor sequences come from a woman between 18 and 29 years old in good health and CMV-seropositive.

The chain is built from TRBV5-4 and TRBJ1-2; D unresolved. The CDR3 extends over 13 amino acids. Germline V gene data show CDR1 as SGHNT and CDR2 as YYREEE (reference sequence). Trimming took 0 bases from V and 5 from J, leaving 8 bases between them. The CDR3 nucleotides are TGTGCCAGCAGCTTGGACAGCTCTTATGGCTACACCTTC. Translation: CASSLDSSYGYTF.

This clone was observed a single time. The chain combines TRBV5-1 with TRBJ1-6, with TRBD1 as a possible D gene (6 bases). V was clipped by 4 bases and J by 7 bases, with 15 bases between them. The CDR3 runs 15 residues. Germline values: CDR1 SGHRS, CDR2 YFSETQ. CDR3 DNA: TGCGCCAGCAGCCTCAGGTCAGGGGACAATTCACCCCTCCACTTT. Its protein is CASSLRSGDNSPLHF.

The CDR3 bases are TGTGCCAGCCGTGTCGGGCGACAGAGCCGCACAGATACGCAGTATTTT. It specifies CASRVGRQSRTDTQYF. The J gene is TRBJ2-3, the V gene TRBV5-6, with D tentatively TRBD1 (5 bases). The CDR3 consists of 16 residues. Germline lookup yields CDR1 SGHDT and CDR2 YYEEEE. Trimming left V 7 bases short and J 1 base short, with 19 bases between. Full variable domain (outside the CDR3, taken from reference TRBV5-6 and TRBJ2-3): DAGVTQSPTHLIKTRGQQVTLRCSPKSGHDTVSWYQQALGQGPQFIFQYYEEEERQRGNFPDRFSGHQFPNYSSELNVNALLLGDSALYLCASRVGRQSRTDTQYFGPGTRLTVL.

The chain uses TRBV28 and TRBJ2-7; 7 bases map to TRBD1. With 5 bases clipped from V and 3 bases from J, the junction kept 7 bases outside the gene matches. Germline assignment: CDR1 MDHEN and CDR2 SYDVKM. This CDR3 is 14 amino acids long. The CDR3 DNA reads as TGTGCCAGCAGTACCACAGGGGCGTTCTACGAGCAGTACTTC. The encoded protein is CASSTTGAFYEQYF. Full variable domain (missing parts from reference TRBV28 and TRBJ2-7): DVKVTQSSRYLVKRTGEKVFLECVQDMDHENMFWYRQDPGLGLRLIYFSYDVKMKEKGDIPEGYSVSREKKERFSLILESASTNQTSMYLCASSTTGAFYEQYFGPGTRLTVT.

J is TRBJ2-7 and V is TRBV14, with 8 bases aligning to TRBD1. This CDR3 comprises 17 residues. Germline CDR1 is SGHDN and CDR2 is FVKESK. V lost 8 bases, J lost 2 bases, and 17 bases stayed unmatched. CDR3 region: CASDPNLEGQDTYEQYF. The DNA for the CDR3 is TGTGCCAGCGATCCCAACCTAGAGGGACAGGACACCTACGAGCAGTACTTC.

With regard to this clone: The identical CDR3 is also encoded by other nucleotide sequences in the sample. The gene calls are TRBV5-1 and TRBJ1-1, with TRBD1 identical over 8 bases. J lost 2 bases, V lost 5 bases, and 2 bases had no gene match. CDR3 size: 13 residues. Germline CDR1 is SGHRS and CDR2 is YFSETQ. CDR3: CASRTGANTEAFF. The CDR3 region has the DNA TGCGCCAGCAGGACAGGGGCCAACACTGAAGCTTTCTTT.

The gene calls are TRBV19 and TRBJ2-3, with 9 nucleotides matching TRBD2. From germline, CDR1 is LNHDA and CDR2 SQIVND (reference sequence). Germline trimming cut 7 bases from V and 3 bases from J; bases unmatched to any gene: 8. The CDR3 is 15 amino acids. The CDR3 bases are TGTGCCAGTAAATTCAGCCTAGCGGGAACAGATACGCAGTATTTT. It encodes CASKFSLAGTDTQYF.

The chain links TRBV7-9 to TRBJ2-1; 9 bases are shared with TRBD1. Germline CDR1 reads SEHNR; CDR2 reads FQNEAQ (reference sequence). The trim removed 5 bases at V and 4 bases at J, leaving 6 bases unmatched. CDR3 length: 15 residues. CDR3 DNA: TGTGCCAGCAGCATGGGACAGGGATTATACAATGAGCAGTTCTTC. Translating gives CASSMGQGLYNEQFF.

V is TRBV11-2 and J is TRBJ2-7, with D perhaps TRBD1 (5 bases). V was shortened by 6 bases and J by 2 bases, with 14 bases between the two germline ends. Looked up from germline, CDR1 is SGHAT and CDR2 is FQNNGV. This CDR3 is built from 14 residues. The CDR3 sequence is CASREQVAAYEQYF. As DNA, the CDR3 is TGTGCCAGCAGGGAACAGGTGGCCGCCTACGAGCAGTACTTC. Based on the CDR3 plus reference TRBV11-2 and TRBJ2-7, the full variable domain is EAGVAQSPRYKIIEKRQSVAFWCNPISGHATLYWYQQILGQGPKLLIQFQNNGVVDDSQLPKDRFSAERLKGVDSTLKIQPAKLEDSAVYLCASREQVAAYEQYFGPGTRLTVT.

The chain recombines TRBV11-2 with TRBJ1-1; tentatively, D is TRBD1 (6 bases). The V gene lost 0 bases and the J gene lost 4 bases, with 9 bases spanning the gap. There are 14 residues in the CDR3. The V gene's germline CDR1 is SGHAT and CDR2 FQNNGV. CDR3 amino acids: CASSLEGASTEAFF. CDR3 in DNA: TGTGCCAGCAGCTTAGAGGGGGCGAGCACTGAAGCTTTCTTT.

The chain's CDR3 is CASSLVGGTQYF. For the CDR3, the DNA is TGTGCCAGCAGCCTAGTGGGGGGTACGCAGTATTTT. The chain employs TRBV28 and TRBJ2-3; TRBD2 is a possible D gene (6 bases). The germline gives CDR1 MDHEN, CDR2 SYDVKM. Trimming left V 6 bases short and J 8 bases short, with 12 bases between. The CDR3 loop spans 12 amino acids.

The chain combines TRBV5-1 with TRBJ2-5, with 16 bases matching TRBD2. This CDR3 has 17 amino acids. Germline V gene lookup returns CDR1 SGHRS and CDR2 YFSETQ. Trimming at V came to 4 bases and at J to 5 bases, leaving 8 bases not matched to a gene. The CDR3 region is CASSGAGTSGGAETQYF. The CDR3 region has the DNA TGCGCCAGCAGCGGAGCCGGGACTAGCGGGGGGGCGGAGACCCAGTACTTC.

In nucleotides, the CDR3 is TGTGCCAGCAGTGCACTGGACAGGAGCAGAGAAAAACTGTTTTTT. Translated: CASSALDRSREKLFF. V is TRBV6-1 and J is TRBJ1-4; 7 nucleotides agree with TRBD1. CDR1 is MNHNS and CDR2 is SASEGT in the germline V gene. J gave up 8 bases and V 4 bases, and 10 bases lay outside the gene matches. This CDR3 has 15 amino acids.

The chain combines TRBV10-3 with TRBJ1-1; the D gene is possibly TRBD1 (5 bases). V lost 11 bases and J 5 bases, leaving 18 bases between the germline ends. From germline, CDR1 is ENHRY and CDR2 SYGVKD. The CDR3 is 13 amino acids. The CDR3 reads CAVAGTESTEAFF. CDR3 bases: TGTGCCGTTGCCGGGACTGAGTCGACTGAAGCTTTCTTT.

The gene calls are TRBV5-1 and TRBJ1-1; tentative D call: TRBD1 (5 bases). V was pared by 3 bases and J by 1 base, with 10 bases between. CDR3 length equals 14 residues. CDR1 and CDR2 (germline): SGHRS, YFSETQ. The CDR3 sequence: CASSWDLGNTEAFF. CDR3 DNA sequence: TGCGCCAGCAGCTGGGACTTAGGGAACACTGAAGCTTTCTTT.

The chain recombines TRBV11-1 with TRBJ2-1, with 9 bases lining up with TRBD2. CDR1 and CDR2 from the germline V gene are SGHAT and FQDESV (reference sequence). Trimming removed 1 base from V and 7 bases from J; junction bases left unmatched: 5. This CDR3 has 15 residues. The CDR3 sequence: CASSLVSGRRNEQFF. The DNA for the CDR3 is TGTGCCAGCAGCTTAGTTAGCGGGAGAAGGAATGAGCAGTTCTTC.

This chain joins TRBV9 and TRBJ2-7; 8 bases align to TRBD2. The germline CDR1 and CDR2 sequences are SGDLS and YYNGEE. This CDR3 has 13 residues. V was pared by 4 bases and J by 5 bases, with 5 bases of the junction left unmatched. The CDR3 loop is CASSSGTSNEQYF. The CDR3 DNA follows: TGTGCCAGCAGCTCCGGGACTAGTAACGAGCAGTACTTC.

The chain combines TRBV6-1 with TRBJ2-7; D possibly corresponds to TRBD1 (6 bases). Germline V gives CDR1 MNHNS, CDR2 SASEGT. The CDR3 consists of 13 residues. V gave up 5 bases and J gave up 7 bases, with 15 bases separating them. CDR3 nucleotide sequence: TGTGCCAGCAGTAAGCCTCCGGACAGTGAGCAGTACTTC. The encoded protein is CASSKPPDSEQYF.

The chain recombines TRBV5-4 with TRBJ2-2, with 8 bases identical to TRBD2. After removal of 9 bases from V and 0 bases from J, the junction contained 7 bases not matched to a gene. The CDR3 is made up of 15 amino acids. CDR1 and CDR2 from the germline V gene are SGHNT and YYREEE (reference sequence). CDR3 in amino acids: CATLSGGPNTGELFF. CDR3 DNA: TGTGCCACTCTTTCGGGGGGGCCGAACACCGGGGAGCTGTTTTTT.

V and J are TRBV5-4 and TRBJ2-2; 10 bases align to TRBD1. There are 17 residues in the CDR3. Germline CDR1 is SGHNT and CDR2 is YYREEE (reference sequence). J gave up 4 bases and V 4 bases, and 10 bases lay outside the gene matches. In DNA form, the CDR3 reads TGTGCCAGCAGCGTTGGGGGACAGGGGCCCCGCACCGGGGAGCTGTTTTTT. It encodes CASSVGGQGPRTGELFF.